The entry that follows covers one T cell receptor (beta chain) sequence. What it binds is not known. Assay used: immunoSEQ multiplex PCR; TCRdb lists only in-frame clones, some missing. The profile covers roughly 73,000 clones, with 84% appearing a single time and around 2.1% taken by the ten largest. The sample is drawn from a study of OX40 agonist ivuxolimab in advanced cancers. Study-wide background: Of mixed ages from about 20 to 90 and averaging about 65 years, the group was roughly 85% male.

Study-wide points: Clonal expansion in partial responders at 0.1-3.0 mg/kg ranked among the lowest.

Trimming stripped 0 bases from V and 0 bases from J, with 9 bases between. The CDR3 loop spans 16 amino acids. From germline, CDR1 is LNHNV and CDR2 YYDKDF (reference sequence). The receptor was derived from an adult with an advanced solid tumor such as melanoma, head and neck, liver or kidney cancer. Sequenced here: CD4+ or CD8+ T cells sorted from blood, sampled in a trial of the OX40 agonist ivuxolimab. The rearrangement links TRBV15 to TRBJ1-3; D not resolved. CDR3 bases: TGTGCCACCAGCAGAGATGTAAGGCTCTCTGGAAACACCATATATTTT. Protein: CATSRDVRLSGNTIYF.